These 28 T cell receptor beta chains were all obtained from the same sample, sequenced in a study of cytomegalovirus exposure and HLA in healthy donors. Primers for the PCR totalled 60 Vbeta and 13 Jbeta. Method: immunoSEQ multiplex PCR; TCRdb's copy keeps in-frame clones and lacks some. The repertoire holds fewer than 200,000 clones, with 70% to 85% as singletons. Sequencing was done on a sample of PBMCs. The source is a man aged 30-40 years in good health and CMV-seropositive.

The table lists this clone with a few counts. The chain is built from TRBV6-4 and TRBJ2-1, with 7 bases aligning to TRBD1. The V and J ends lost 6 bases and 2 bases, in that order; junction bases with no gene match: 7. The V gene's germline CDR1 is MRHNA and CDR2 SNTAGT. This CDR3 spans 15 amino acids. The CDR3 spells CASSRDRDAYNEQFF. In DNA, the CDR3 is TGTGCCAGCAGCCGAGACAGGGACGCCTACAATGAGCAGTTCTTC.

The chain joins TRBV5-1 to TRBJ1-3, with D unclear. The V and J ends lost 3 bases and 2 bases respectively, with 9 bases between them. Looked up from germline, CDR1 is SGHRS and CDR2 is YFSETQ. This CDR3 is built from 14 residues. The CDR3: CASSSETAGNTIYF. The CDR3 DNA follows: TGCGCCAGCAGCTCCGAAACAGCTGGAAACACCATATATTTT. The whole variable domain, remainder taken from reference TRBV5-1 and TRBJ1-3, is KAGVTQTPRYLIKTRGQQVTLSCSPISGHRSVSWYQQTPGQGLQFLFEYFSETQRNKGNFPGRFSGRQFSNSRSEMNVSTLELGDSALYLCASSSETAGNTIYFGEGSWLTVV.

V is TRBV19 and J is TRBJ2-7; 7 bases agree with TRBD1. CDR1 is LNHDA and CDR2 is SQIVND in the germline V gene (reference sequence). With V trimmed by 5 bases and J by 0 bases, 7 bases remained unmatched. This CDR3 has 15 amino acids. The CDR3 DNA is TGTGCCAGTAGTGTCGGGACAGTTAGCTCCTACGAGCAGTACTTC. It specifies CASSVGTVSSYEQYF.

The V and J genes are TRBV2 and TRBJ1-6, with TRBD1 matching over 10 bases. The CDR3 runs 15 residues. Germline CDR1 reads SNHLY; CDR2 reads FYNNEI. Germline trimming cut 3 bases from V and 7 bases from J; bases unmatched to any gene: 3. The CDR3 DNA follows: TGTGCCAGCAGTGACCTGGGACAGGGGAATTCACCCCTCCACTTT. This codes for CASSDLGQGNSPLHF.

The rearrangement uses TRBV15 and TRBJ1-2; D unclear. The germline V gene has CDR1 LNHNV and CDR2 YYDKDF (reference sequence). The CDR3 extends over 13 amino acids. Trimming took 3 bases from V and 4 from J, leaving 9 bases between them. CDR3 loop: CATSSGGSYGYTF. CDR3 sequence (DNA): TGTGCCACCAGCAGTGGCGGGAGCTATGGCTACACCTTC.

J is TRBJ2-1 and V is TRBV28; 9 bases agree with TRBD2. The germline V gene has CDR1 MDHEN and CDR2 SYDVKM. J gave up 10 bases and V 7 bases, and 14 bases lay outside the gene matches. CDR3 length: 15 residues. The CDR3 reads CASISSGGHNGEQFF. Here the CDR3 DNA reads TGTGCCAGCATCTCCAGCGGGGGGCATAATGGAGAGCAGTTCTTC.

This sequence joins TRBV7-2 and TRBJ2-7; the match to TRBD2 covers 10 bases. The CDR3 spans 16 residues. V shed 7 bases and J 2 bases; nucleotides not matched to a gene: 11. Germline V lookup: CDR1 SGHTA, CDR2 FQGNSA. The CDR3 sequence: CASNDPSGGSTYEQYF. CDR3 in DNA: TGTGCCAGCAACGACCCTAGCGGGGGATCTACCTACGAGCAGTACTTC.

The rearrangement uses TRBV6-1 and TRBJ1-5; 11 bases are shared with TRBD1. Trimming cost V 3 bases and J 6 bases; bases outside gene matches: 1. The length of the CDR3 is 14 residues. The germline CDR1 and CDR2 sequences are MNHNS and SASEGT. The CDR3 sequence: CASSDGTGGQPQHF. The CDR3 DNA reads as TGTGCCAGCAGTGACGGGACAGGGGGTCAGCCCCAGCATTTT.

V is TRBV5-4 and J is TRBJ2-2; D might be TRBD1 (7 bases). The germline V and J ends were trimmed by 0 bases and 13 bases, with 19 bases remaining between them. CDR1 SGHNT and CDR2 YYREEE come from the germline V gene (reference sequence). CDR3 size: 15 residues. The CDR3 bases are TGTGCCAGCAGCTTGGAGGCTAATCCAGGGGGGCGGCTGTTTTTT. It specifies CASSLEANPGGRLFF.

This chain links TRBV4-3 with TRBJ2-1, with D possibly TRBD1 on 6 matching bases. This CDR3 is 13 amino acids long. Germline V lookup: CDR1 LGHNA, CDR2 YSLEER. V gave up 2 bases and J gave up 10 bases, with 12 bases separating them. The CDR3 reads CASSQPNRDEQFF. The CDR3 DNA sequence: TGCGCCAGCAGCCAACCAAACAGGGACGAGCAGTTCTTC.

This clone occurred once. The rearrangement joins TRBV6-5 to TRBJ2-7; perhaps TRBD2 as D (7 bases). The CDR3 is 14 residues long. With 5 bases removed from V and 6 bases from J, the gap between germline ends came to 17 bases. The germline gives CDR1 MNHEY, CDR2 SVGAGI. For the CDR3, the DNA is TGTGCCAGCAGTACAGAGGGGGGGGAGGTCGAGCAGTACTTC. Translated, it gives CASSTEGGEVEQYF.

CDR3 sequence reads: CASSVGRRTEAFF. As DNA, the CDR3 is TGTGCCAGCAGCGTAGGGAGGAGGACTGAAGCTTTCTTT. The chain couples TRBV9 to TRBJ1-1; D is unresolved. The CDR3 extends over 13 amino acids. The V end was cut by 0 bases, the J end by 5 bases, with 8 bases between. Germline V gene data show CDR1 as SGDLS and CDR2 as YYNGEE. Full variable domain (outside the CDR3, taken from reference TRBV9 and TRBJ1-1): DSGVTQTPKHLITATGQRVTLRCSPRSGDLSVYWYQQSLDQGLQFLIQYYNGEERAKGNILERFSAQQFPDLHSELNLSSLELGDSALYFCASSVGRRTEAFFGQGTRLTVV.

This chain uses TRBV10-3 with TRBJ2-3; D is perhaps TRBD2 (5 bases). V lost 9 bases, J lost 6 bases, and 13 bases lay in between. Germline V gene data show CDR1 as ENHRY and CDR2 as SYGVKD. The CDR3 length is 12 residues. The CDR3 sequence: CAISFEGDTQYF. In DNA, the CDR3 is TGTGCCATATCGTTCGAGGGTGATACGCAGTATTTT.

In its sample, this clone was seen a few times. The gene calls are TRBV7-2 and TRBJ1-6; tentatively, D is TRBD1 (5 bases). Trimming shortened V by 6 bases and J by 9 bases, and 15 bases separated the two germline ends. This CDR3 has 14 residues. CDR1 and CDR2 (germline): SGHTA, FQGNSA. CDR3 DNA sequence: TGTGCCAGCAGGATCCCTCTCGGGGGTTCACCCCTCCACTTT. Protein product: CASRIPLGGSPLHF.

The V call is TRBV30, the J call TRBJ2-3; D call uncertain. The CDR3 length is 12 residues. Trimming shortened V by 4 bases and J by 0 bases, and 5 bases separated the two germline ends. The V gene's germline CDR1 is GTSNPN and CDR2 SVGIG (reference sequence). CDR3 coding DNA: TGTGCCTGGACGGTAAGCACAGATACGCAGTATTTT. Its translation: CAWTVSTDTQYF.

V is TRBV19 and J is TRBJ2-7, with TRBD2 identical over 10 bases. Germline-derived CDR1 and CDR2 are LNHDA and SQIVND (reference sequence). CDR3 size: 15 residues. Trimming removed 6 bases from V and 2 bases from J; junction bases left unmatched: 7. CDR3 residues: CASSLSSGGTYEQYF. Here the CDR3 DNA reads TGTGCCAGTAGCCTATCTAGCGGGGGTACCTACGAGCAGTACTTC.

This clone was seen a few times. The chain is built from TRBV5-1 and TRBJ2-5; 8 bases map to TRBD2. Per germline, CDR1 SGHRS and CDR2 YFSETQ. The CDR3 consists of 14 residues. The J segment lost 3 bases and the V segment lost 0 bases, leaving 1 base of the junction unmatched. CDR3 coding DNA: TGCGCCAGCAGCTTGGCGGGGGGGGAAGAGACCCAGTACTTC. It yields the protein CASSLAGGEETQYF. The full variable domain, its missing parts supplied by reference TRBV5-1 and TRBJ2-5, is KAGVTQTPRYLIKTRGQQVTLSCSPISGHRSVSWYQQTPGQGLQFLFEYFSETQRNKGNFPGRFSGRQFSNSRSEMNVSTLELGDSALYLCASSLAGGEETQYFGPGTRLLVL.

The CDR3 protein is CASSSQDKGLNTEAFF. DNA for the CDR3: TGTGCCAGCAGTTCCCAGGACAAGGGTTTGAACACTGAAGCTTTCTTT. The V gene is TRBV6-6, the J gene TRBJ1-1, with D maybe TRBD1 (5 bases). Germline CDR1 is MNHNY and CDR2 is SVGAGI (reference sequence). The V and J ends lost 4 bases and 0 bases respectively, with 15 bases between them. CDR3 length: 16 amino acids.

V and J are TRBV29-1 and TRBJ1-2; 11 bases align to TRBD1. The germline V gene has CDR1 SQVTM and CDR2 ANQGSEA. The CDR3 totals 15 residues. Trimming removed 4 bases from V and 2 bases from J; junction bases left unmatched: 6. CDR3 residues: CSVAPGQGANYGYTF. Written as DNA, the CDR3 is TGCAGCGTTGCTCCCGGACAGGGGGCAAACTATGGCTACACCTTC.

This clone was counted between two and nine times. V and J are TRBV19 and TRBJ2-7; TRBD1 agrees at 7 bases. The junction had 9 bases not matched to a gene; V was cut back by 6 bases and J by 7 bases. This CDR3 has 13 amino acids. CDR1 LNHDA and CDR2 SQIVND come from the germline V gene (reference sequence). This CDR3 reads CASRRTGTGEQYF. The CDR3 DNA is TGTGCCAGTAGGAGGACAGGTACGGGGGAGCAGTACTTC. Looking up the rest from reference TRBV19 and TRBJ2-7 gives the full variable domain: DGGITQSPKYLFRKEGQNVTLSCEQNLNHDAMYWYRQDPGQGLRLIYYSQIVNDFQKGDIAEGYSVSREKKESFPLTVTSAQKNPTAFYLCASRRTGTGEQYFGPGTRLTVT.

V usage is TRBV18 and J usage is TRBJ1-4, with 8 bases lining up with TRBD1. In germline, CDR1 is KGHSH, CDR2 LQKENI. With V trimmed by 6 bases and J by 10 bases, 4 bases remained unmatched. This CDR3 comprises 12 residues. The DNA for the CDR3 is TGTGCCAGCTCCGCAGACAGGGGAAAACTGTTTTTT. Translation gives CASSADRGKLFF.

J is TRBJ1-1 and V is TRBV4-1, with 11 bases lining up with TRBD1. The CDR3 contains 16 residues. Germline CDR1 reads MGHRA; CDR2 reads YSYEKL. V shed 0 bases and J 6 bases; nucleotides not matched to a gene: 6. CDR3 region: CASSQDARTGGPEAFF. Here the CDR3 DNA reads TGCGCCAGCAGCCAAGATGCCCGGACAGGGGGCCCTGAAGCTTTCTTT.

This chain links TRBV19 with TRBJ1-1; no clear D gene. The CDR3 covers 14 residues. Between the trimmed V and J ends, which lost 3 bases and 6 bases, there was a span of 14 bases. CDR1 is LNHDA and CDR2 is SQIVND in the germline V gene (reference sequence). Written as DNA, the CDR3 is TGTGCCAGTAGTATGAGGCAGCTTGTCGCTGAAGCTTTCTTT. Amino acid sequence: CASSMRQLVAEAFF.

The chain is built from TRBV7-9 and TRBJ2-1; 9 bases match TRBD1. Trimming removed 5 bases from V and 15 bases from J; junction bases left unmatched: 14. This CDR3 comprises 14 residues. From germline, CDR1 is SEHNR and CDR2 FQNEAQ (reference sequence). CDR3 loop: CASSHGTGPRGWFF. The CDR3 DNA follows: TGTGCCAGCAGCCACGGGACAGGGCCTCGGGGGTGGTTCTTC.

For the CDR3, the DNA is TGTGCCAGCAGTTCCCCCGTGAGAGCGGGGTACAATACGCAGTATTTT. Protein sequence: CASSSPVRAGYNTQYF. The V call is TRBV6-5, the J call TRBJ2-3; 7 nucleotides agree with TRBD2. Losses at the gene ends were 4 bases for V and 7 bases for J; bases not matched to a gene: 14. The CDR3 has 16 amino acids. CDR1 is MNHEY, CDR2 SVGAGI, per germline.

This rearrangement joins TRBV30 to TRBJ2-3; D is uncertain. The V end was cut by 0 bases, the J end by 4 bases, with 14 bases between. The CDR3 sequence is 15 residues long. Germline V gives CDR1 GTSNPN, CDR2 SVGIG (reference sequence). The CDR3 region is CAWSVGSVSADTQYF. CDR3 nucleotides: TGTGCCTGGAGTGTAGGAAGCGTATCGGCAGATACGCAGTATTTT.

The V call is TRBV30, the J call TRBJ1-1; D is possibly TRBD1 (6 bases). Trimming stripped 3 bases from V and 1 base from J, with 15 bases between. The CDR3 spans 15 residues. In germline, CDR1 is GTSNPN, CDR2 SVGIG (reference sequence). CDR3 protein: CAWRREQGPNTEAFF. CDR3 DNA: TGTGCCTGGAGAAGAGAACAGGGACCGAACACTGAAGCTTTCTTT.

CDR3 sequence reads: CASSKGLAGASTDTQYF. The CDR3 nucleotides are TGTGCCAGCAGCAAGGGACTAGCGGGGGCCAGCACAGATACGCAGTATTTT. The genes are TRBV5-4 and TRBJ2-3; 14 nucleotides match TRBD2. Germline CDR1 reads SGHNT; CDR2 reads YYREEE (reference sequence). There are 17 residues in the CDR3. V gave up 4 bases and J gave up 0 bases; unmatched junction bases: 4. Complete variable domain (other parts from reference TRBV5-4 and TRBJ2-3): ETGVTQSPTHLIKTRGQQVTLRCSSQSGHNTVSWYQQALGQGPQFIFQYYREEENGRGNFPPRFSGLQFPNYSSELNVNALELDDSALYLCASSKGLAGASTDTQYFGPGTRLTVL.